This T cell receptor beta chain was sequenced during a study of blood T cell repertoires in COVID-19. Losses at the gene ends were 4 bases for V and 1 base for J; bases not matched to a gene: 3. CDR1 is MNHEY, CDR2 SVGAGI, per germline. The CDR3 is made up of 15 amino acids. This clone was seen only a few times. Generated by immunoSEQ multiplex PCR, the TCRdb table keeps only in-frame clones and is missing some. Among about 150,000 clones listed, roughly 84% were seen once. The sequence was obtained from a man aged 60 to 75 with COVID-19, enrolled during active disease. V usage is TRBV6-5 and J usage is TRBJ2-1, with 8 bases that match TRBD2. Material: peripheral blood. CDR3 in DNA: TGTGCCAGCAGTTTGGCTAGCGGGTCCTACAATGAGCAGTTCTTC. It translates to CASSLASGSYNEQFF.